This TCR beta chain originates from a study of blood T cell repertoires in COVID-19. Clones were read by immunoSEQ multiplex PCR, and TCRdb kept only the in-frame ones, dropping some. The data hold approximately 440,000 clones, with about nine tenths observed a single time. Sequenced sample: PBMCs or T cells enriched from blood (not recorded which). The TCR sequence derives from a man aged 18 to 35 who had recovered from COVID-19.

The CDR3 nucleotides read TGCGCCAGCAGCTTGACGGGGAGCTATGGCTACACCTTC. Its translation is CASSLTGSYGYTF. The chain links TRBV5-1 to TRBJ1-2; no clear D gene. CDR3 length equals 13 residues. V shed 1 base and J shed 4 bases, with 8 bases lying between them. Germline assignment: CDR1 SGHRS and CDR2 YFSETQ.